This T cell receptor beta chain was identified during a study of CD8+ T cells in alopecia areata. Whole-study context: Treated patients were given 5 to 10 mg oral tofacitinib twice daily. The duration of tofacitinib was 6 to 18 months, with 6 months off drug afterward. Study outcomes and limitations: Uncertain still, given a single nonresponder, is whether baseline CD8+ expansion links to response.

Details on this clone: Antigen specificity is unknown.

Treatment: oral pan-JAK inhibitor, 5-10 mg twice daily. As part of sample collection, lesional scalp punch biopsies and peripheral blood were taken from alopecia areata patients. Germline-derived CDR1 and CDR2 are LGHNA and YSLEER. Trimming stripped 2 bases from V and 0 bases from J, with 10 bases between. This CDR3 is built from 15 residues. It was cDNA, reverse transcribed from extracted RNA, that served as the sequencing template. TCRdb's table, derived via immunoSEQ multiplex PCR, lists solely in-frame clones and lacks some. Of about 140,000 clones listed, around 82% were seen once; the top ten hold 25%.

The rearrangement links TRBV4-3 to TRBJ2-5; no clear D gene. This specimen consisted of CD8+ T cells sorted from blood, obtained at week 4, from a patient treated with tofacitinib. This receptor was identified in a human donor with alopecia areata. CDR3 region: CASSQTERYQETQYF. CDR3 DNA: TGCGCCAGCAGCCAAACCGAGAGGTACCAAGAGACCCAGTACTTC.